This T cell receptor (beta chain) comes out of a study of cytomegalovirus exposure and HLA in healthy donors. The CDR3 runs to 15 residues. Germline V gene data show CDR1 as SGHDN and CDR2 as FVKESK. The V gene end was trimmed by 7 bases and the J gene end by 2 bases; junction bases not matched to a gene: 5. Details on this clone: Its cognate antigen is unknown.

Primers: 60 Vbeta forward and 13 Jbeta reverse. Produced via immunoSEQ multiplex PCR; TCRdb's table is partial and in-frame only. This sample contains roughly 35,000 clones. General observations from the study: The study dropped some indistinguishable V segments, TRBV6-2 and TRBV6-3 among them. Cytomegalovirus-associated status was assigned to some 180 TCR beta chains. Analyzed later, association rates of TCRs varied across HLA loci, with DRB1 most and HLA-C fewest. An observed cluster of highly shared sequence variants was recorded as a likely sequencing artifact.

The V call is TRBV14, the J call TRBJ2-2, with TRBD2 matching 9 bases. The origin of this receptor is a woman in her thirties or forties in good health and CMV-seropositive. Sequenced material: PBMCs. The CDR3: CASTRAGGNTGELFF. CDR3 sequence (DNA): TGTGCCAGCACCCGAGCGGGGGGCAACACCGGGGAGCTGTTTTTT.